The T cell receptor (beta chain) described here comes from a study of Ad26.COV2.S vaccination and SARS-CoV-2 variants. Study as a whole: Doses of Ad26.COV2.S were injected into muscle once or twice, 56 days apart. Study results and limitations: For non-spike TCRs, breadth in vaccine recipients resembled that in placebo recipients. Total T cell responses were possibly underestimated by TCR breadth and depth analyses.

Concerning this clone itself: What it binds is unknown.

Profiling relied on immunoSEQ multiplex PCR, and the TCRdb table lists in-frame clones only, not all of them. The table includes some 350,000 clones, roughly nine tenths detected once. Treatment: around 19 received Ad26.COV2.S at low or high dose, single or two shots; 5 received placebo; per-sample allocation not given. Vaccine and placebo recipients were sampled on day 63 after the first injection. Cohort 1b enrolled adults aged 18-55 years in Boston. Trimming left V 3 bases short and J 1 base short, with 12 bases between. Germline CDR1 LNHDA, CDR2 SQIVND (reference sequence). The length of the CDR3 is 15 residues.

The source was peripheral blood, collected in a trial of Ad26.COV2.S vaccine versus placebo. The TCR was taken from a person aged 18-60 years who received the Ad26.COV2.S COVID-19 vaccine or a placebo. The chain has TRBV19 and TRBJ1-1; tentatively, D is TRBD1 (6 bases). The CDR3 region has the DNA TGTGCCAGTAGTATTGTGGGGGGCGCGAACACTGAAGCTTTCTTT. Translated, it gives CASSIVGGANTEAFF.